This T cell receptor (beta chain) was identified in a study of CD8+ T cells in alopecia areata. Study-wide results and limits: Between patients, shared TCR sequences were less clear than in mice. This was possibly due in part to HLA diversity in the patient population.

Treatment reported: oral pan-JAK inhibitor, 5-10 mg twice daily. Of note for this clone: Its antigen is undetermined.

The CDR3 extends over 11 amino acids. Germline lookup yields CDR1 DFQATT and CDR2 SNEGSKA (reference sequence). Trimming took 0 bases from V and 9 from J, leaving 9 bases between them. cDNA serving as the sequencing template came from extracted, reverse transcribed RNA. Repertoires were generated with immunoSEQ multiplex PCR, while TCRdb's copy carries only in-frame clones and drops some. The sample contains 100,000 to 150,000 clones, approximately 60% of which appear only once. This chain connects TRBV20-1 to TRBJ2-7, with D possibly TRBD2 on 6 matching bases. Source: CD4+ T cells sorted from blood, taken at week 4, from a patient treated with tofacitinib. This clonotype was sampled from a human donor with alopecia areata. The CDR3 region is CSARDWTTQYF. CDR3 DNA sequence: TGCAGTGCTAGAGATTGGACTACGCAGTACTTC.